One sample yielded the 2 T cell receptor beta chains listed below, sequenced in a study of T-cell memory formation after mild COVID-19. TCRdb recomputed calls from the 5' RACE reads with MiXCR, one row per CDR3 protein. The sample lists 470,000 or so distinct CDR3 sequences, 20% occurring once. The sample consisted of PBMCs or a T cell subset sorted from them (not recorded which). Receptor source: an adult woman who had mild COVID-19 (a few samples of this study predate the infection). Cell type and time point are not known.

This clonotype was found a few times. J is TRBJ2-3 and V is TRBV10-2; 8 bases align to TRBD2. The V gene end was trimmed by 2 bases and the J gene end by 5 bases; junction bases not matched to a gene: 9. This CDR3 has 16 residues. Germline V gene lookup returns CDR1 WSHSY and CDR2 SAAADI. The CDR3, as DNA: TGCGCCAGCAGTGAGAGCGGGGGCCCCGTTGGAGATACGCAGTATTTT. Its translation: CASSESGGPVGDTQYF.

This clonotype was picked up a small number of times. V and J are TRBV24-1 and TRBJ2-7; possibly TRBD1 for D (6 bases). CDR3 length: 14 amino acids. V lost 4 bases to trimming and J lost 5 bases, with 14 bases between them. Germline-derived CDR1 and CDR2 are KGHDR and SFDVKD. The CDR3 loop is CATSDQGRPDEQYF. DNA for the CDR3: TGTGCCACCAGTGACCAGGGGCGTCCAGACGAGCAGTACTTC.